This TCR beta chain was recorded in a study of shared clonotypes between healthy human individuals. The CDR3 runs 13 residues. V was clipped by 4 bases and J by 2 bases, with 9 bases between them. Germline CDR1 SGDLS, CDR2 YYNGEE. Caucasian adults living in Nashville, Tennessee, provided all samples. Profiled with immunoSEQ multiplex PCR; TCRdb holds only in-frame clones, not every one. Here the sample spans about 2.4 million clones, about 92% being singletons. Notes on the study in general: Non-shared clonotypes had lower generation probabilities than those shared by all four donors.

In regard to this clone: Its antigen remains unknown.

The source is a man between 18 and 29 years old in good health. Sample: naive CD4+ T cells sorted from blood. Subset meaning: CD45RA+ positively selected. The chain joins TRBV9 to TRBJ2-5; a possible D gene is TRBD1 (6 bases). The CDR3 sequence is CASSIGQQETQYF. The CDR3, as DNA: TGTGCCAGCAGCATAGGACAGCAAGAGACCCAGTACTTC.